The source of this TCR beta chain is a study of blood T cell repertoires in COVID-19. Study-wide context: Samples representing acute and convalescent COVID-19 were sourced from the United States, Italy and Spain. PBMCs, B-cell-depleted T cells, or T cells were the source of the cDNA or gDNA that made up the material.

Germline V CDR1 and CDR2: LNHDA, SQIVND (reference sequence). After removal of 3 bases from V and 5 bases from J, the junction contained 6 bases not matched to a gene. This CDR3 region has 15 residues. As originally analysed: Reference gene primer amplification gave nucleated cell count estimates. The protocol was immunoSEQ multiplex PCR, while the TCRdb copy is restricted to in-frame clones and leaves out a portion. V, J and clone size reflect that table, while D and trimming were determined from the DNA. The sample contains 65,000 to 95,000 clones, around four fifths of which appear only once. This clonotype originated in an elderly man with active or convalescent COVID-19. This rearrangement joins TRBV19 to TRBJ1-4; 7 nucleotides line up with TRBD1. The sequencing input was peripheral blood. The CDR3: CASSILDRINEKLFF. As DNA, the CDR3 is TGTGCCAGTAGTATCCTGGACAGGATAAATGAAAAACTGTTTTTT.